The rows below give T cell receptor beta chains drawn from one sample of a study of CXCR3-negative and CXCR3-positive naive CD8 T cells. From its re-call of the 5' RACE reads, TCRdb lists each CDR3 protein once, without DNA. This sample's table reports around 160,000 distinct CDR3 sequences. The material sequenced was naive CXCR3+ CD8+ T cells from blood. These TCRs come from a human donor in good health. Some clones in this sample may be carry-over from other donors' samples. CDR3s include the opening cysteine and the closing phenylalanine or tryptophan.

J gene: TRBJ2-5; V gene: TRBV28; CDR3 protein: CASSFGGSQETQYF
J gene: TRBJ2-7; V gene: TRBV5-1; CDR3 protein: CASSSPGQPSYEQYF
J gene: TRBJ2-1; V gene: TRBV6-5; CDR3 protein: CASSYVGLAIEQFF
J gene: TRBJ2-7; V gene: TRBV7-9; CDR3 protein: CASSWTSGSIYEQYF
J gene: TRBJ2-7; V gene: TRBV6-2/TRBV6-3; CDR3 protein: CASSYPRDRENYEQYF
J gene: TRBJ2-5; V gene: TRBV7-6; CDR3 protein: CASSLGANEETQYF
J gene: TRBJ2-3; V gene: TRBV5-5; CDR3 protein: CASSLSKGDTQYF
J gene: TRBJ2-3; V gene: TRBV4-1; CDR3 protein: CASSQDPASHTDTQYF
J gene: TRBJ2-5; V gene: TRBV12-3/TRBV12-4; CDR3 protein: CASSIPNLSGTEQETQYF
J gene: TRBJ2-1; V gene: TRBV29-1; CDR3 protein: CSGVESSPGNEQFF
J gene: TRBJ2-3; V gene: TRBV4-1; CDR3 protein: CASSRTLDTQYF
J gene: TRBJ2-5; V gene: TRBV7-9; CDR3 protein: CASNIMGGQETQYF